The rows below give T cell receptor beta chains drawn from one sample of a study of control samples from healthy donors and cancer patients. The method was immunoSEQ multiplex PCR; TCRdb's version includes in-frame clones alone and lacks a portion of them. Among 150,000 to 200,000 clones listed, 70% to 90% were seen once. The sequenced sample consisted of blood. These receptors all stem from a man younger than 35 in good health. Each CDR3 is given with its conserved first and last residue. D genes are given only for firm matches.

CDR3: CASRTGSTDTQYF
DNA: TGTGCCAGCAGAACAGGGAGCACAGATACGCAGTATTTT
V: TRBV7-9
J: TRBJ2-3
D: NA

CDR3: CASSLYARSGQPQHF
DNA: TGTGCCAGCAGTTTATATGCCCGATCGGGACAGCCCCAGCATTTT
V: TRBV27
J: TRBJ1-5
D: NA

CDR3: CASSPGTGGEQYF
DNA: TGTGCCAGCAGCCCCGGGACAGGGGGCGAGCAGTACTTC
V: TRBV3-1/TRBV3-2
J: TRBJ2-7
D: TRBD1

CDR3: CASSQASAGVGQETQYF
DNA: TGTGCCAGCAGCCAGGCGAGTGCGGGGGTCGGGCAAGAGACCCAGTACTTC
V: TRBV3-1/TRBV3-2
J: TRBJ2-5
D: TRBD2

CDR3: CASRPRTGPYF
DNA: TGTGCAAGTCGTCCTAGAACAGGTCCGTACTTC
V: TRBV12-2
J: TRBJ2-7
D: NA

CDR3: CASSLLDTGEPGANVLTF
DNA: TGTGCCAGCAGTCTTTTAGATACAGGGGAGCCTGGGGCCAACGTCCTGACTTTC
V: TRBV6-6
J: TRBJ2-6
D: TRBD1

CDR3: CASSLGTGHYGYTF
DNA: TGTGCCAGCAGTTTAGGGACAGGACACTATGGCTACACCTTC
V: TRBV28
J: TRBJ1-2
D: TRBD1

CDR3: CASSVDAHSSTYEQYF
DNA: TGTGCCAGCAGCGTAGACGCCCACAGCAGTACCTACGAGCAGTACTTC
V: TRBV9
J: TRBJ2-7
D: NA

CDR3: CASSPGQGARTEAFF
DNA: TGTGCCAGCAGTCCGGGACAGGGAGCCCGCACTGAAGCTTTCTTT
V: TRBV27
J: TRBJ1-1
D: TRBD1

CDR3: CASSVRQPIRNTGELFF
DNA: TGTGCCAGCAGTGTTCGACAGCCAATTAGGAACACCGGGGAGCTGTTTTTT
V: TRBV6-1
J: TRBJ2-2
D: NA

CDR3: CASSRGGSGGNQETQYF
DNA: TGTGCCAGCAGCCGGGGCGGGAGCGGGGGCAACCAAGAGACCCAGTACTTC
V: TRBV3-1/TRBV3-2
J: TRBJ2-5
D: TRBD2

CDR3: CASSQGLAGANTGELFF
DNA: TGTGCCAGCAGCCAAGGACTAGCGGGGGCGAACACCGGGGAGCTGTTTTTT
V: TRBV3-1/TRBV3-2
J: TRBJ2-2
D: TRBD2

CDR3: CASSLMAGNNEQFF
DNA: TGTGCCAGCAGCTTAATGGCAGGGAACAATGAGCAGTTCTTC
V: TRBV7-3
J: TRBJ2-1
D: NA

CDR3: CAGGAISNQPQHF
DNA: TGTGCAGGGGGGGCAATTAGCAATCAGCCCCAGCATTTT
V: TRBV19
J: TRBJ1-5
D: NA

CDR3: CASSLGNEQYF
DNA: TGCGCCAGCAGCTTGGGGAACGAGCAGTACTTC
V: TRBV5-1
J: TRBJ2-7
D: NA

CDR3: CASSFRTGLLFNQPQHF
DNA: TGTGCCAGCAGTTTCCGGACAGGGCTCCTTTTCAATCAGCCCCAGCATTTT
V: TRBV28
J: TRBJ1-5
D: TRBD1

CDR3: CATATGRLTNYGYTF
DNA: TGTGCCACCGCGACAGGGAGATTAACTAACTATGGCTACACCTTC
V: TRBV6-4
J: TRBJ1-2
D: TRBD1